This T cell receptor beta chain was captured in a study of blood T cell repertoires in COVID-19. TCRdb's table, derived via immunoSEQ multiplex PCR, lists solely in-frame clones and lacks some. The data contain roughly 220,000 clones, roughly 79% of them singletons. This CDR3 contains 13 residues. CDR1 is KGHSH, CDR2 LQKENI, per germline. Trimming stripped 3 bases from V and 3 bases from J, with 8 bases between. Specimen: peripheral blood. The chain has TRBV18 and TRBJ1-1; tentative D call: TRBD1 (5 bases). The sequence was collected from a woman of 80 years or more with COVID-19, enrolled during active disease. The CDR3 DNA is TGTGCCAGCTCACCCCCGGGGGACACTGAAGCTTTCTTT. It codes for CASSPPGDTEAFF. The full variable domain, with the rest looked up from reference TRBV18 and TRBJ1-1, is NAGVMQNPRHLVRRRGQEARLRCSPMKGHSHVYWYRQLPEEGLKFMVYLQKENIIDESGMPKERFSAEFPKEGPSILRIQQVVRGDSAAYFCASSPPGDTEAFFGQGTRLTVV.